These 13 T cell receptor beta chains came from one sample sequenced in a study of PD-1 blockade in classical Hodgkin lymphoma. Sequencing used immunoSEQ multiplex PCR; TCRdb keeps in-frame clones, though not all of them. The repertoire holds some 22,000 clones, with 65% to 75% as singletons. Every patient had relapsed following autologous stem cell transplantation, and cohorts differed in brentuximab vedotin exposure. The sequences come from peripheral blood mononuclear cells (PBMCs), collected at baseline. Every receptor here comes from a human donor with classical Hodgkin lymphoma.

The chain links TRBV6-1 to TRBJ2-3; a weak D match, TRBD1 (6 bases). Trimming pared 8 bases from V and 2 bases from J, leaving 11 bases between. Germline V gives CDR1 MNHNS, CDR2 SASEGT. The CDR3 covers 13 residues. CDR3 sequence reads: CASQGSDTDTQYF. CDR3 DNA: TGTGCCAGCCAGGGGTCTGACACAGATACGCAGTATTTT.

About this clone: One junction end disagrees with the germline gene, perhaps due to a read error. The rearrangement joins TRBV7-2 to TRBJ1-2, with TRBD1 matching over 9 bases. Germline V gene sequence: CDR1 SGHTA, CDR2 FQGNSA. CDR3 length: 13 residues. CDR3 coding DNA: TGTGCCAACAGCCCGGGACAGGGCTATGGCTACACCTTC. This sequence encodes CANSPGQGYGYTF.

The chain recombines TRBV27 with TRBJ1-1; the D gene is possibly TRBD1 (5 bases). Germline values: CDR1 MNHEY, CDR2 SMNVEV (reference sequence). V lost 6 bases and J lost 0, with 5 bases in between. The CDR3 spans 12 residues. CDR3 coding DNA: TGTGCCAGCAGGGGGGTGAACACTGAAGCTTTCTTT. It specifies CASRGVNTEAFF.

In its sample, this clone was seen once. The CDR3 here is CAWSKTRGTAGETQYF. Written as DNA, the CDR3 is TGTGCCTGGAGTAAAACCCGAGGCACCGCCGGGGAGACCCAGTACTTC. This chain uses TRBV30 with TRBJ2-5; no firm D call. CDR1 GTSNPN and CDR2 SVGIG come from the germline V gene (reference sequence). CDR3 length: 16 residues. The V end lost 2 bases, the J end lost 5 bases, and 21 bases lay between the germline ends.

The rearrangement links TRBV19 to TRBJ2-7; 7 bases line up with TRBD2. The ends lost 6 bases at V and 7 bases at J; junction bases unmatched: 12. Germline V gene sequence: CDR1 LNHDA, CDR2 SQIVND (reference sequence). The CDR3 is 14 amino acids. The CDR3 reads CASSHRGTTTEQYF. The DNA for the CDR3 is TGTGCCAGTAGCCACCGGGGGACTACCACAGAGCAGTACTTC.

The genes are TRBV19 and TRBJ1-5, with D possibly TRBD1 on 5 matching bases. Germline V gene sequence: CDR1 LNHDA, CDR2 SQIVND (reference sequence). This CDR3 has 14 residues. V lost 3 bases to trimming and J lost 1 base, with 7 bases between them. CDR3: CASSMGQSNQPQHF. Written as DNA, the CDR3 is TGTGCCAGTAGTATGGGGCAGAGCAATCAGCCCCAGCATTTT.

The genes are TRBV7-7 and TRBJ2-7; TRBD2 matches at 13 bases. Unmatched junction bases numbered 6, after V lost 5 bases and J lost 5 bases. Germline CDR1 is SSHAT and CDR2 is FNYEAQ (reference sequence). This CDR3 contains 15 residues. The CDR3 DNA is TGTGCCAGCAGCGATGGGACTAGCGGGGCCCACGAGCAGTACTTC. The encoded protein is CASSDGTSGAHEQYF. Full variable domain (missing parts from reference TRBV7-7 and TRBJ2-7): GAGVSQSPRYKVTKRGQDVTLRCDPISSHATLYWYQQALGQGPEFLTYFNYEAQPDKSGLPSDRFSAERPEGSISTLTIQRTEQRDSAMYRCASSDGTSGAHEQYFGPGTRLTVT.

This chain connects TRBV30 to TRBJ2-3; a possible D gene is TRBD2 (6 bases). The CDR3 runs 14 residues. The ends were cut back, 1 base at V and 2 bases at J, with 10 bases in the middle. The germline V gene has CDR1 GTSNPN and CDR2 SVGIG (reference sequence). CDR3: CAWSGGINTDTQYF. The CDR3 DNA is TGTGCCTGGAGTGGCGGGATTAACACAGATACGCAGTATTTT.

V is TRBV6-5 and J is TRBJ2-7; tentatively, D is TRBD1 (6 bases). V gave up 3 bases and J gave up 5 bases, with 14 bases separating them. CDR3 length: 14 amino acids. Germline assignment: CDR1 MNHEY and CDR2 SVGAGI. This chain's CDR3 is CASSYGTSRHEQYF. CDR3 DNA: TGTGCCAGCAGTTATGGGACATCTCGGCACGAGCAGTACTTC.

This rearrangement joins TRBV28 to TRBJ2-1; D remains unclear. Germline CDR1 MDHEN, CDR2 SYDVKM. V gave up 5 bases and J gave up 0 bases, with 11 bases separating them. This CDR3 contains 15 residues. This CDR3 reads CASSQHSSSYNEQFF. The CDR3 DNA is TGTGCCAGCAGTCAGCACTCGAGCTCCTACAATGAGCAGTTCTTC.

The J gene is TRBJ2-2, the V gene TRBV29-1; D remains unclear. CDR3 length: 12 amino acids. Between the trimmed V and J ends, which lost 3 bases and 5 bases, there was a span of 7 bases. Germline V gene lookup returns CDR1 SQVTM and CDR2 ANQGSEA. The CDR3 DNA follows: TGCAGCGTTGAGCTGGAAACCGGGGAGCTGTTTTTT. Translation: CSVELETGELFF.

The CDR3 nucleotides are TGTGCCAGCAGGGGACAGGGCGGCTACACCTTC. This translates into CASRGQGGYTF. The gene calls are TRBV2 and TRBJ1-2, with 9 bases matching TRBD1. CDR1 and CDR2 from the germline V gene are SNHLY and FYNNEI. V lost 6 bases, J lost 8 bases, and 1 base stayed unmatched. CDR3 length: 11 residues.

This clone was detected only once. V gene TRBV19 combines with J gene TRBJ2-2, with a weak D call TRBD1 (5 bases). This CDR3 spans 12 amino acids. Trimming took off 7 bases at V and 5 bases at J, with 8 bases between the two ends. Germline V gene sequence: CDR1 LNHDA, CDR2 SQIVND (reference sequence). The CDR3 reads CASNQGTGELFF. DNA for the CDR3: TGTGCCAGTAACCAGGGTACCGGGGAGCTGTTTTTT. The variable domain in full, with the rest retrieved from reference TRBV19 and TRBJ2-2, is DGGITQSPKYLFRKEGQNVTLSCEQNLNHDAMYWYRQDPGQGLRLIYYSQIVNDFQKGDIAEGYSVSREKKESFPLTVTSAQKNPTAFYLCASNQGTGELFFGEGSRLTVL.